The TCR beta chain described here comes from a study of blood T cells in healthy people across ages. Findings and limits, study-wide: In older individuals, TCR beta diversity per million T cells was lower, falling roughly linearly with age.

V trimming: 5 bases; J trimming: 2 bases; junction bases outside the gene matches: 8. CDR3 size: 15 residues. Looked up from germline, CDR1 is DFQATT and CDR2 is SNEGSKA (reference sequence). Donors gave roughly 10 milliliters of peripheral blood apiece. About this clonotype: Its antigen is undetermined.

Then a second PCR, running roughly 7 to 11 cycles, was carried out with a sample-barcoded 5' primer and a J-beta primer mix. Through a template-switch adaptor with 12 random nucleotides, each cDNA molecule received a tag. TCRdb re-derived calls from the 5' RACE reads in MiXCR, one entry per CDR3 protein. Of fewer than 1,000,000 distinct CDR3 sequences in the sample, around two fifths were seen once. The chain employs TRBV20-1 and TRBJ2-1, with 8 nucleotides matching TRBD2. The clonotype comes from a man in his sixties in good health. The sequenced sample consisted of blood. The CDR3 region is CSARHSGVPYNEQFF. The DNA of the CDR3 is TGCAGTGCTCGTCATAGCGGGGTTCCCTACAATGAGCAGTTCTTC.